Here is one T cell receptor beta chain with its context. Its target is unknown. Germline V gene data show CDR1 as MDHEN and CDR2 as SYDVKM. The CDR3 length is 14 residues. V lost 7 bases and J lost 2, with 15 bases in between. The sample originates from a study of blood T cells in healthy people across ages. The study, taken as a whole, reports: Diversity estimates drawn from one million T cells were deemed underestimates. The percentage of naive T cells correlated strongly with TCR beta diversity. Per-million-T-cell TCR beta diversity fell roughly linearly with age.

The use of a sample-barcoded 5' primer and a J-beta primer mix characterized a second PCR of 7 to 11 cycles. TCRdb passed the 5' RACE reads through MiXCR, listing each CDR3 protein once. There are nearly 1 million distinct CDR3 sequences in the sample; around 54% occur only once, and roughly a fifth lies in the top ten. The origin of this receptor is a woman aged 55-69 years in good health. This chain connects TRBV28 to TRBJ2-7; tentatively, D is TRBD2 (6 bases). Sequences were obtained from blood. The CDR3 DNA follows: TGTGCCAGCACCTTCGACGGGAGTGCCTACGAGCAGTACTTC. This sequence encodes CASTFDGSAYEQYF.